This TCR beta chain was sequenced during a study of T cell responses to AZD1222 COVID-19 vaccine. General study points: Following two doses of AZD1222, Spike-specific TCR breadth and depth rose. None of the repertoires were sampled until the peak T cell response had passed.

The CDR3 totals 16 residues. Trimming cost V 1 base and J 2 bases, with 13 bases left between them. Germline loops: CDR1 MGHRA, CDR2 YSYEKL. Profiling relied on immunoSEQ multiplex PCR, and the TCRdb table lists in-frame clones only, not all of them. Here the sample spans tens of thousands of clones, more than 75% being singletons. This clone was observed a few times. Its antigen is not known. The sequence was collected from an adult in good health. This chain connects TRBV4-1 to TRBJ2-3; D is undetermined. The material sequenced was peripheral blood, taken on day 0 of AZD1222 vaccination. The CDR3 DNA sequence: TGCGCCAGCAGCCAAGTAAATCTTGTAGCCACAGATACGCAGTATTTT. It yields the protein CASSQVNLVATDTQYF.